This T cell receptor beta chain is drawn from a study of T cells in Graves' hyperthyroidism and ophthalmopathy. Overall study results and limits: Most expanded thyroid clonotypes above 0.001 recurred in blood. From stable hyperthyroidism, ophthalmopathy was separated by a 13 V-J model.

This CDR3 has 16 residues. Germline V CDR1 and CDR2: SGHTS, YDEGEE. Newly diagnosed patients aged 18 to 65 had hyperthyroidism of under 2 months' duration. Exclusion of a patient resulted from uncontrolled infection, other autoimmune disease, pregnancy or lactation. Amplification yielded TCR beta CDR3 regions, with RNA transcripts as the source. HTBI primers were used for first-round RT-PCR of the TCR CDR3. TCRdb reprocessed the multiplex PCR reads with MiXCR, giving one entry per CDR3 protein. The table shows hundreds of thousands of distinct CDR3 sequences, with 11% to 15% occurring only once. A remark on this clonotype: Its specificity is unknown. At one of its ends the junction is not consistent with the germline gene, which may arise from a read error.

J is TRBJ2-1 and V is TRBV5-8; a possible D gene is TRBD1 (6 bases). The sequenced sample consisted of blood. The source is a woman aged 30 to 39 with Graves' hyperthyroidism that later progressed to Graves' ophthalmopathy. For the CDR3, the DNA is TGTGCCAGCAGCTCTAACACAGGGAGCTCCTGCAATGAGCAGTTCTTC. Translating gives CASSSNTGSSCNEQFF.